This T cell receptor beta chain is drawn from a study of a mutant IDH1 vaccine in newly diagnosed glioma. The CDR3 is 14 amino acids. The germline gives CDR1 MNHEY, CDR2 SVGAGI. V dropped 6 bases and J dropped 2; count of bases not matched to a gene: 5. Assay used: immunoSEQ multiplex PCR; TCRdb lists only in-frame clones, some missing. The sample shows some 59,000 clones, roughly 80% of them seen only once. Time point noted: baseline, week 1 (first vaccination visit). Treatment specified: pre-vaccination baseline after standard-of-care therapy. This sequence was found in a man younger than 35 with glioma. This chain uses TRBV6-5 with TRBJ2-7; TRBD2 aligns across 9 bases. The source was PBMCs, collected from a glioma patient treated with radiotherapy, temozolomide or both. The DNA for the CDR3 is TGTGCCAGCAGATTCCTAGCGGGAACCTACGAGCAGTACTTC. Its translation is CASRFLAGTYEQYF.